The clone carrying this T cell receptor (beta chain) occurred a few times. What it binds is unknown. cDNA molecules carried unique molecular identifiers, and template switching added a universal primer site. TCRdb re-derived calls from the 5' RACE reads in MiXCR, one entry per CDR3 protein. The sample records fewer than 350,000 distinct CDR3 sequences, under 9% being singletons. These data come from a study of identical twins. Study results and limitations: Conclusions rested on cross-sectional statistics rather than following the same donors. Within cord blood, abundant beta clonotypes carried fewer insertions, but memory repertoires showed no such trend.

The sample also formed part of further work on yellow fever vaccine responses in identical twins. As that study records: Twins' vaccine T cell responses reportedly seemed partly convergent and partly personalized.

Sequenced material: memory (CD45RO+) T cells sorted from blood. The sequence derives from a woman in her late teens or twenties in good health.

CDR3 protein: CASGTGSGNTIYF. Here the CDR3 DNA reads TGTGCCAGTGGGACAGGCTCTGGAAACACCATATATTTT. The chain links TRBV19 to TRBJ1-3; TRBD1 matches at 8 bases. This CDR3 has 13 amino acids. CDR1 is LNHDA and CDR2 is SQIVND in the germline V gene (reference sequence). The V segment lost 8 bases and the J segment 0 bases; nucleotides outside the gene matches: 0.